Included here is one T cell receptor (beta chain) sequence, with context. The data were taken from a study of monozygotic twins with inflammatory bowel disease. TCRdb derives one entry per CDR3 protein from the 5' RACE reads, leaving out DNA. Listed are 85,000 to 110,000 distinct CDR3 sequences; 1.9% falls within the top ten. CDR1 GTSNPN and CDR2 SVGIG come from the germline V gene (reference sequence). This CDR3 is built from 15 residues. This sequence joins TRBV30 and TRBJ2-5; there is no DNA to check the TCRdb D call of TRBD2. This clonotype was sampled from a human donor with ulcerative colitis or Crohn's disease, or a healthy co-twin of an affected twin (not recorded which). Sequences were obtained from blood. The CDR3 is CAWSSLAGRQETQYF. Based on the CDR3 plus reference TRBV30 and TRBJ2-5, the full variable domain is SQTIHQWPATLVQPVGSPLSLECTVEGTSNPNLYWYRQAAGRGLQLLFYSVGIGQISSEVPQNLSASRPQDRQFILSSKKLLLSDSGFYLCAWSSLAGRQETQYFGPGTRLLVL.